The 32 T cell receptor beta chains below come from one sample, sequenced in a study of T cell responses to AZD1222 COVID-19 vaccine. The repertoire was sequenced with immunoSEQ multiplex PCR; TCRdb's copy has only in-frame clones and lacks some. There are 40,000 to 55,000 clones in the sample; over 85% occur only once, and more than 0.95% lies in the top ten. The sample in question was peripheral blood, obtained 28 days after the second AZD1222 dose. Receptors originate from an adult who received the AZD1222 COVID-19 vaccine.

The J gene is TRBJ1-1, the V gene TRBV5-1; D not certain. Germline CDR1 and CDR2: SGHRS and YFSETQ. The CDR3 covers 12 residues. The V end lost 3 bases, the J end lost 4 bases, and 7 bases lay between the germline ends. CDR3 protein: CASSSTVTEAFF. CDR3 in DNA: TGCGCCAGCAGCTCGACTGTCACTGAAGCTTTCTTT. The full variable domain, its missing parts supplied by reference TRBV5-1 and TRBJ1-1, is KAGVTQTPRYLIKTRGQQVTLSCSPISGHRSVSWYQQTPGQGLQFLFEYFSETQRNKGNFPGRFSGRQFSNSRSEMNVSTLELGDSALYLCASSSTVTEAFFGQGTRLTVV.

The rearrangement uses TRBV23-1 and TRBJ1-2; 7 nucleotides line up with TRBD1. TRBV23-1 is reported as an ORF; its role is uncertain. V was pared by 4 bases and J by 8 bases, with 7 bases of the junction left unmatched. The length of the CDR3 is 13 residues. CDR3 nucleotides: TGCGCCAGCAGTCGCCACAGGGGTGAGGGCTACACCTTC. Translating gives CASSRHRGEGYTF.

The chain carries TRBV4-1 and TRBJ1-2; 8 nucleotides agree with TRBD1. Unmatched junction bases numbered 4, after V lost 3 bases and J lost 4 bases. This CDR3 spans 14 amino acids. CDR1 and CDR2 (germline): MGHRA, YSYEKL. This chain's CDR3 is CASSQTGVVYGYTF. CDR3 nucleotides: TGCGCCAGCAGCCAGACAGGGGTGGTCTATGGCTACACCTTC.

The CDR3 DNA reads TGTGCCAGCAGTGTTGGGGGGTATAGCAATCAGCCCCAGCATTTT. Its translation: CASSVGGYSNQPQHF. This rearrangement joins TRBV2 to TRBJ1-5, with D possibly being TRBD1 (5 bases). The CDR3 spans 15 residues. With 4 bases removed from V and 0 bases from J, the gap between germline ends came to 10 bases. Germline V gene sequence: CDR1 SNHLY, CDR2 FYNNEI.

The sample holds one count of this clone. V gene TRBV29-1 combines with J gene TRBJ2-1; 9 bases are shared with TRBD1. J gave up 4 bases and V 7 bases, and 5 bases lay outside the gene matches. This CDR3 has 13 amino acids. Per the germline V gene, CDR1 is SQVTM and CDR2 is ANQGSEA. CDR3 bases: TGCAGCGCGGGACAGGGTTGGTACAATGAGCAGTTCTTC. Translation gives CSAGQGWYNEQFF.

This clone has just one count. The CDR3 here is CASSVSEGSYGYTF. In nucleotides, the CDR3 is TGTGCCAGCAGCGTAAGCGAGGGTTCCTATGGCTACACCTTC. V usage is TRBV9 and J usage is TRBJ1-2; D call uncertain. Per the germline V gene, CDR1 is SGDLS and CDR2 is YYNGEE. The CDR3 loop spans 14 amino acids. V lost 1 base to trimming and J lost 4 bases, with 11 bases between them.

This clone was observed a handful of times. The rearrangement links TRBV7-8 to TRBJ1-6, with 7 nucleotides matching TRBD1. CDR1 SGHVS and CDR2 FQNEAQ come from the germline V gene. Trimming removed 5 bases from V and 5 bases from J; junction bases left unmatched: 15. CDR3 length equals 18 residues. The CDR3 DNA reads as TGTGCCAGCAGCCGAGGGCTGTGGTCCGGGACAGATAATTCACCCCTCCACTTT. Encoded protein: CASSRGLWSGTDNSPLHF.

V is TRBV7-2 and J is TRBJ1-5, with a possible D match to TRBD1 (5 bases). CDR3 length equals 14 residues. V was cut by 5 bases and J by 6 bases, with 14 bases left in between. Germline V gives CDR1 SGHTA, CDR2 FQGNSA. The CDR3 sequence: CASSLYAGPQPQHF. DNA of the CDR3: TGTGCCAGCAGCCTCTACGCAGGGCCTCAGCCCCAGCATTTT.

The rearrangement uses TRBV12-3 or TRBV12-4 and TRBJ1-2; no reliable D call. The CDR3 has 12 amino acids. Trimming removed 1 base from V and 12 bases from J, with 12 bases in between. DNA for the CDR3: TGTGCCAGCAGTTTAGAAGTCTTGGGCCACACCTTC. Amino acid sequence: CASSLEVLGHTF.

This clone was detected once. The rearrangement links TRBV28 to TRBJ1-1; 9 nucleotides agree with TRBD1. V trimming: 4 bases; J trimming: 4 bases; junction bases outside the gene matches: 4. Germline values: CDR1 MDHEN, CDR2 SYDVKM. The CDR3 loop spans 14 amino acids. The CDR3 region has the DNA TGTGCCAGCAGTTCTCTGGACAGGGGCACTGAAGCTTTCTTT. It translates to CASSSLDRGTEAFF.

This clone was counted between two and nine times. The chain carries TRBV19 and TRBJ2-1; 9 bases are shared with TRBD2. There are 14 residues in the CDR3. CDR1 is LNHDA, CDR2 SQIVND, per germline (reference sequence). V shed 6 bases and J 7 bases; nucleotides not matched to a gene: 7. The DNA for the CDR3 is TGTGCCAGTAGAGGCGGGAGGGAAAGAAATGAGCAGTTCTTC. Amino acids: CASRGGRERNEQFF. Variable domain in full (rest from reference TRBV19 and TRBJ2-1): DGGITQSPKYLFRKEGQNVTLSCEQNLNHDAMYWYRQDPGQGLRLIYYSQIVNDFQKGDIAEGYSVSREKKESFPLTVTSAQKNPTAFYLCASRGGRERNEQFFGPGTRLTVL.

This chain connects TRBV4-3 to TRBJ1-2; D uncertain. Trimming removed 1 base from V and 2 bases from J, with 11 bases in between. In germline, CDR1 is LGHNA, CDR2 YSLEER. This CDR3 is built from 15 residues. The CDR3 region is CASSQGRGFNYGYTF. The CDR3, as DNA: TGCGCCAGCAGCCAAGGCCGGGGATTCAACTATGGCTACACCTTC.

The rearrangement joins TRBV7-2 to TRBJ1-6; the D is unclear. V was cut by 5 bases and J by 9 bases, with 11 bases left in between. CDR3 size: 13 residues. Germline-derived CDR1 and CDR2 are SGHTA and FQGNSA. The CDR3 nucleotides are TGTGCCAGCAGCCCGGACCGATTTTCACCCCTCCACTTT. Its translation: CASSPDRFSPLHF.

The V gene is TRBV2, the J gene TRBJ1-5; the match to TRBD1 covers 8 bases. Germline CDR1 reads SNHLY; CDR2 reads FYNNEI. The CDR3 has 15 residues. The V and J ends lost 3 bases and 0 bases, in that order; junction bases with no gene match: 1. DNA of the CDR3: TGTGCCAGCAGTGACAGGGGGCATAGCAATCAGCCCCAGCATTTT. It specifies CASSDRGHSNQPQHF. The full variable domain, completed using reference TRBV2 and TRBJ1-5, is EPEVTQTPSHQVTQMGQEVILRCVPISNHLYFYWYRQILGQKVEFLVSFYNNEISEKSEIFDDQFSVERPDGSNFTLKIRSTKLEDSAMYFCASSDRGHSNQPQHFGDGTRLSIL.

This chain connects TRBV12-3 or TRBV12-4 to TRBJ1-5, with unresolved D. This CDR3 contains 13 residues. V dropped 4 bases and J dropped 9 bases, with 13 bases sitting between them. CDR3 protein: CASSYGSNMPQHF. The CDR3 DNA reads TGTGCCAGCAGTTACGGATCGAATATGCCCCAGCATTTT.

CDR3 residues: CASSPLAAGVDGYTF. In DNA form, the CDR3 reads TGTGCCAGCTCACCACTCGCCGCCGGTGTTGATGGCTACACCTTC. This chain connects TRBV18 to TRBJ1-2; no clear D gene. Germline loops: CDR1 KGHSH, CDR2 LQKENI. Trimming left V 1 base short and J 6 bases short, with 15 bases between. The CDR3 covers 15 residues.

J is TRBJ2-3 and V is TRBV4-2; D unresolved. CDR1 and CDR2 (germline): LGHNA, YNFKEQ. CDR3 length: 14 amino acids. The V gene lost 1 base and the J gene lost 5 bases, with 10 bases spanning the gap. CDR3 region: CASSQVVSGDTQYF. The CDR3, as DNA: TGTGCCAGCAGCCAAGTGGTCTCGGGAGATACGCAGTATTTT.

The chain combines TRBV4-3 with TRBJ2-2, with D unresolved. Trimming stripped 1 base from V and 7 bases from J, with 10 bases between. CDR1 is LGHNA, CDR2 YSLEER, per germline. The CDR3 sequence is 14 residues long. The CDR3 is CASSQVGVGGELFF. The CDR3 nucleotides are TGCGCCAGCAGCCAAGTTGGGGTGGGCGGGGAGCTGTTTTTT.

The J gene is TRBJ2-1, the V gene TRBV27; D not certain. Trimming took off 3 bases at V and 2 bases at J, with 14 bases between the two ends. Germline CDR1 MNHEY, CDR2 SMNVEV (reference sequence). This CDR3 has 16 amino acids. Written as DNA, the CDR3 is TGTGCCAGCAGTTTGCAGTTGGGCTTGGCCTACAATGAGCAGTTCTTC. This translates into CASSLQLGLAYNEQFF.

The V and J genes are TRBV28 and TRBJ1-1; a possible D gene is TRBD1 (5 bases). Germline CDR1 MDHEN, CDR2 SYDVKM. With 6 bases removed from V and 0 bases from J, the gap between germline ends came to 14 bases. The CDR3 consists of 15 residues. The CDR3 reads CASRVAGLMNTEAFF. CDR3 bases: TGTGCCAGCAGGGTAGCAGGGTTGATGAACACTGAAGCTTTCTTT. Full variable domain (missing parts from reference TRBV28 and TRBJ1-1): DVKVTQSSRYLVKRTGEKVFLECVQDMDHENMFWYRQDPGLGLRLIYFSYDVKMKEKGDIPEGYSVSREKKERFSLILESASTNQTSMYLCASRVAGLMNTEAFFGQGTRLTVV.

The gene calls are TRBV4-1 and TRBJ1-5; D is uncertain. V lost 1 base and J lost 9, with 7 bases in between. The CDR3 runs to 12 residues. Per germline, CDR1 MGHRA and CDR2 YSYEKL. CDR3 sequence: CASSQGSSPQHF. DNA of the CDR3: TGCGCCAGCAGCCAAGGAAGTTCGCCCCAGCATTTT.

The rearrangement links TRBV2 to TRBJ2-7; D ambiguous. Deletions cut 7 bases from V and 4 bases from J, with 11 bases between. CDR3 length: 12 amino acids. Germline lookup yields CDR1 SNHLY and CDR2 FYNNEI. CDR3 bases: TGTGCCAGCAAGCTGGACGGGTACGAGCAGTACTTC. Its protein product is CASKLDGYEQYF. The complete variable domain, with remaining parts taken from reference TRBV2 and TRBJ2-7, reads EPEVTQTPSHQVTQMGQEVILRCVPISNHLYFYWYRQILGQKVEFLVSFYNNEISEKSEIFDDQFSVERPDGSNFTLKIRSTKLEDSAMYFCASKLDGYEQYFGPGTRLTVT.

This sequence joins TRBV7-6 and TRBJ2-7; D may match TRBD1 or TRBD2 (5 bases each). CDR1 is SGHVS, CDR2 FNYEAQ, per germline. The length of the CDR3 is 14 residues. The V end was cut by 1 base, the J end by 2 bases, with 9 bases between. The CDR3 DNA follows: TGTGCCAGCAGCTTAGATCCGGGACCCTACGAGCAGTACTTC. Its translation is CASSLDPGPYEQYF.

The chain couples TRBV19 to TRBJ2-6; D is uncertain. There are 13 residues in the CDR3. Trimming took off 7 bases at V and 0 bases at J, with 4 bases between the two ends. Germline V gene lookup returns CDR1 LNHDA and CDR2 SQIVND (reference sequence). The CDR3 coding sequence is TGTGCCAGTATAGGCTCTGGGGCCAACGTCCTGACTTTC. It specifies CASIGSGANVLTF.

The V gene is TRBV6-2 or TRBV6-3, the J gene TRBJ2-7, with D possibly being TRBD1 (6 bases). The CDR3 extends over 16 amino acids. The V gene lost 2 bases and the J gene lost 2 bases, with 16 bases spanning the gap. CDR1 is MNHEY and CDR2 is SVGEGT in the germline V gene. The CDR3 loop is CASSYRPKPGAYEQYF. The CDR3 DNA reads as TGTGCCAGCAGTTACCGCCCTAAACCAGGGGCCTACGAGCAGTACTTC.

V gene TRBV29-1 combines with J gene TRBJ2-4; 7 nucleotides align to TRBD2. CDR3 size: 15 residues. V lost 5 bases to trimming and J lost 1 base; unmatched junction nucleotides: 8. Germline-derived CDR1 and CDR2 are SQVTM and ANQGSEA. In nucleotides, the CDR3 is TGCAGCGTTTTGGGCGCAGCGGGGGCCAAAAACATTCAGTACTTC. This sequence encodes CSVLGAAGAKNIQYF.

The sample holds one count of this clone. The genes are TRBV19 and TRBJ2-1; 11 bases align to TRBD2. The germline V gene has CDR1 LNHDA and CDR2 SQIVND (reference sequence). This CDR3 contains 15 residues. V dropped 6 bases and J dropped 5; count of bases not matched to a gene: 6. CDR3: CASSRTSGSDNEQFF. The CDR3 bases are TGTGCCAGTAGCAGGACTAGCGGGTCCGACAATGAGCAGTTCTTC.

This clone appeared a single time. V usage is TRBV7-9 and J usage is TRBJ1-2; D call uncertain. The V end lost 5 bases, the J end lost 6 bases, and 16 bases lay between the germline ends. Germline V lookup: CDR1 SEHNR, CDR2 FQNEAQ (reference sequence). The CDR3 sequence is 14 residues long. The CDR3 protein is CASSLLRERNGYTF. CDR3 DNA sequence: TGTGCCAGCAGCCTTTTACGGGAAAGAAATGGCTACACCTTC.

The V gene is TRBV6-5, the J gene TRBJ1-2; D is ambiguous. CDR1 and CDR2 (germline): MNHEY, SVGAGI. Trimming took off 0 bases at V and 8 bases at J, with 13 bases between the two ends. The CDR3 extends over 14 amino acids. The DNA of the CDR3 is TGTGCCAGCAGTTACTCGGAGGGCATCGGGGGCTACACCTTC. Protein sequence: CASSYSEGIGGYTF.

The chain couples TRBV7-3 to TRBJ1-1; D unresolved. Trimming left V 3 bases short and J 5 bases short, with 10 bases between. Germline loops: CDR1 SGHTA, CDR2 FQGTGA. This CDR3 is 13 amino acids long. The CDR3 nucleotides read TGTGCCAGCAGCTTCACGGGCGGTACTGAAGCTTTCTTT. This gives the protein CASSFTGGTEAFF.

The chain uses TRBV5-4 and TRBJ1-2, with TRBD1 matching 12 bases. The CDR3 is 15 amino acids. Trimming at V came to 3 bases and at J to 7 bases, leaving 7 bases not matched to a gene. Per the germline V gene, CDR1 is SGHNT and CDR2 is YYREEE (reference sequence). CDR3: CASSSRGQGASGYTF. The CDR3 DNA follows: TGTGCCAGCAGCTCACGGGGACAGGGGGCCAGTGGCTACACCTTC. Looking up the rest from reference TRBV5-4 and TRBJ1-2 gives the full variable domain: ETGVTQSPTHLIKTRGQQVTLRCSSQSGHNTVSWYQQALGQGPQFIFQYYREEENGRGNFPPRFSGLQFPNYSSELNVNALELDDSALYLCASSSRGQGASGYTFGSGTRLTVV.

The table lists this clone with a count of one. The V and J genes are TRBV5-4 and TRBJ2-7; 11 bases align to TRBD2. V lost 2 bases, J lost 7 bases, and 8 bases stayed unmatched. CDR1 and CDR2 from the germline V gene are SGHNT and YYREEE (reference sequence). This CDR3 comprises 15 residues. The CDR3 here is CASSFDLAGGREQYF. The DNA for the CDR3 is TGTGCCAGCAGCTTCGATCTAGCGGGAGGAAGAGAGCAGTACTTC.